These T cell receptor beta chains were read from a single sample in a study. TCRdb re-analysed the RT-PCR reads in MiXCR, keeping a single row per CDR3 protein. The table includes about 680,000 distinct CDR3 sequences, over 12% detected once. Sequenced sample: memory CD4+ T cells from blood. Receptor source: a female donor in good health, serving as a healthy control. Each CDR3 is given with its conserved first and last residue. A D gene is named only where the DNA matches it firmly. Clone sizes are given selectively: once, few, many, or a class where the clone is expanded.

TRBJ2-3 | many | TRBV27 | NA | CASSLGTVSTDTQYF | TGTGCCAGCAGTTTAGGCACCGTTAGCACAGATACGCAGTATTTT
TRBJ2-5 | few | TRBV28 | NA | CASSQPGPQQETQYF | TGTGCCAGCAGTCAACCGGGACCCCAACAAGAGACCCAGTACTTC
TRBJ2-3 | many | TRBV5-5 | TRBD2 | CASSSGLSSDTQYF | TGTGCCAGCAGCTCGGGACTAAGTTCAGATACGCAGTATTTT
TRBJ1-4 | NA | TRBV12-3/TRBV12-4 | NA | CASSLAVEKLFF | TGTGCCAGCAGTTTGGCGGTAGAAAAACTGTTTTTT
TRBJ2-3 | many | TRBV7-2 | NA | CASSLEGYTDTQYF | TGTGCCAGCAGCTTAGAGGGGTACACAGATACGCAGTATTTT
TRBJ2-1 | many | TRBV29-1 | NA | CSFNGYNEQFF | TGCAGCTTCAATGGGTACAATGAGCAGTTCTTC
TRBJ2-3 | NA | TRBV28 | NA | CASTLWGSTDTQYF | TGTGCCAGCACTCTTTGGGGCAGCACAGATACGCAGTATTTT
TRBJ2-1 | many | TRBV6-6 | NA | CASSKGGASYNEQFF | TGTGCCAGCAGTAAGGGAGGTGCCTCCTACAATGAGCAGTTCTTC
TRBJ2-1 | few | TRBV24-1 | TRBD2 | CATSDPTGTSSYNEQFF | TGTGCCACCAGTGATCCTACCGGGACTAGCAGTTACAATGAGCAGTTCTTC
TRBJ2-2 | NA | TRBV6-2/TRBV6-3 | TRBD2 | CASSSGTSGTGELFF | TGTGCCAGCAGTTCCGGGACTAGCGGTACCGGGGAGCTGTTTTTT
TRBJ2-7 | NA | TRBV20-1 | NA | CSASETIYEQYF | TGCAGCGCCTCCGAAACTATATACGAGCAGTACTTC
TRBJ2-7 | NA | TRBV20-1 | NA | CSARKDSSIDEQYF | TGCAGTGCTAGGAAGGACTCCTCTATTGACGAGCAGTACTTC
TRBJ2-2 | NA | TRBV29-1 | NA | CSVEGIGNTGELFF | TGCAGCGTTGAAGGGATAGGGAACACCGGGGAGCTGTTTTTT
TRBJ2-6 | many | TRBV6-5 | NA | CASNVPGANVLTF | TGTGCCAGCAACGTCCCGGGGGCCAACGTCCTGACTTTC
TRBJ2-3 | NA | TRBV20-1 | NA | CSARVVGRASSDTQYF | TGCAGTGCTAGAGTAGTAGGCAGGGCATCATCAGATACGCAGTATTTT
TRBJ2-1 | NA | TRBV20-1 | TRBD2 | CSASSAGAHNEQFF | TGCAGTGCTAGTTCCGCGGGAGCTCACAATGAGCAGTTCTTC
TRBJ2-3 | many | TRBV5-1 | TRBD2 | CASSSGLAGGPDTQYF | TGCGCCAGCAGCTCCGGACTAGCGGGAGGGCCAGATACGCAGTATTTT
TRBJ2-5 | few | TRBV7-3 | TRBD2 | CASSLGPPSSGGYQETQYF | TGTGCCAGCAGCTTAGGACCCCCCTCTAGCGGGGGGTACCAAGAGACCCAGTACTTC
TRBJ2-1 | few | TRBV5-1 | TRBD2 | CASSPFAGGPDEQFF | TGCGCCAGCAGCCCCTTTGCGGGAGGGCCGGATGAGCAGTTCTTC
TRBJ2-1 | few | TRBV3-1 | NA | CASSQEGRFYNEQFF | TGTGCCAGCAGCCAAGAAGGCAGGTTTTACAATGAGCAGTTCTTC
TRBJ2-1 | NA | TRBV5-1 | TRBD2 | CASSPLAGGRSSYNEQFF | TGCGCCAGCAGTCCTCTAGCGGGGGGCCGAAGCTCCTACAATGAGCAGTTCTTC
TRBJ1-2 | many | TRBV7-3 | NA | CASSLGQSYGYTF | TGTGCCAGCAGTTTAGGTCAGAGCTATGGCTACACCTTC
TRBJ1-1 | few | TRBV25-1 | NA | CASRGRRNTEAFF | TGTGCCAGCAGGGGGCGGCGGAACACTGAAGCTTTCTTT
TRBJ2-1 | NA | TRBV28 | TRBD2 | CASSSPAGGGDEQFF | TGTGCCAGCAGTTCCCCAGCGGGAGGGGGCGATGAGCAGTTCTTC
TRBJ1-2 | NA | TRBV12-3/TRBV12-4 | NA | CASSSIGGYTF | TGTGCCAGCAGTTCGATAGGGGGCTACACCTTC
TRBJ2-1 | NA | TRBV12-5 | NA | CASARGSSYNEQFF | TGTGCTAGTGCAAGAGGGAGCTCCTACAATGAGCAGTTCTTC
TRBJ2-2 | many | TRBV10-3 | TRBD1 | CAIRGQGANTGELFF | TGTGCCATCAGGGGACAGGGGGCGAACACCGGGGAGCTGTTTTTT
TRBJ2-1 | few | TRBV25-1 | NA | CASSEGSWGWEQFF | TGTGCCAGCAGTGAGGGCAGTTGGGGTTGGGAGCAGTTCTTC
TRBJ2-3 | NA | TRBV12-3/TRBV12-4 | TRBD2 | CASSFVGGGTQADTQYF | TGTGCCAGCAGTTTCGTTGGGGGGGGGACCCAGGCAGATACGCAGTATTTT
TRBJ2-3 | few | TRBV10-3 | TRBD1 | CAISAGGGTDTQYF | TGTGCCATCAGTGCAGGGGGCGGCACAGATACGCAGTATTTT
TRBJ1-2 | NA | TRBV12-3/TRBV12-4 | NA | CASSPDSPGYTF | TGTGCCAGCAGCCCCGATTCCCCGGGCTACACCTTC
TRBJ2-7 | few | TRBV11-2 | TRBD2 | CASSLGEGATYEQYF | TGTGCCAGCAGCTTAGGGGAGGGTGCTACCTACGAGCAGTACTTC
TRBJ2-1 | many | TRBV20-1 | TRBD2 | CSARVRRGGSYNEQFF | TGCAGTGCTAGAGTTCGGCGGGGAGGGTCCTACAATGAGCAGTTCTTC
TRBJ1-6 | few | TRBV20-1 | NA | CSARDLGGRGSPLHF | TGCAGTGCTAGAGACCTCGGGGGGAGGGGTTCACCCCTCCACTTT
TRBJ2-1 | once | TRBV15 | NA | CATTQQDYFYNEQFF | TGTGCCACCACACAACAGGATTATTTTTACAATGAGCAGTTCTTC
TRBJ1-1 | NA | TRBV6-1 | NA | CASSDVPWDEAFF | TGTGCCAGCAGTGATGTCCCCTGGGATGAAGCTTTCTTT
TRBJ2-3 | many | TRBV20-1 | NA | CSARRPGTPSTDTQYF | TGCAGTGCTAGGCGACCCGGGACACCGAGCACAGATACGCAGTATTTT
TRBJ2-2 | many | TRBV5-1 | TRBD1 | CASSFVQGANTGELFF | TGCGCCAGCAGCTTTGTTCAGGGGGCGAACACCGGGGAGCTGTTTTTT
TRBJ2-7 | few | TRBV27 | NA | CASSILYEQYF | TGTGCCAGCAGTATACTCTACGAGCAGTACTTC
TRBJ2-7 | many | TRBV7-2 | TRBD2 | CASSPRGSGRAYEQYF | TGTGCCAGCAGCCCCAGAGGTAGCGGGAGGGCCTACGAGCAGTACTTC
TRBJ1-2 | few | TRBV20-1 | NA | CSASGGDMYGYTF | TGCAGTGCATCGGGAGGGGACATGTATGGCTACACCTTC
TRBJ2-1 | NA | TRBV27 | NA | CASSSGLYSTYNEQFF | TGTGCCAGCAGTTCCGGCTTATACTCCACCTACAATGAGCAGTTCTTC
TRBJ2-7 | NA | TRBV20-1 | TRBD2 | CSALPGTSGLSYEQYF | TGCAGTGCACTCCCCGGGACTAGCGGTCTTTCCTACGAGCAGTACTTC
TRBJ2-6 | NA | TRBV5-1 | TRBD2 | CASSLASGGSGANVLTF | TGCGCCAGCAGCTTGGCTAGCGGAGGCTCTGGGGCCAACGTCCTGACTTTC
TRBJ2-7 | NA | TRBV20-1 | TRBD1 | CSAYTQGDYEQYF | TGCAGTGCTTATACTCAGGGGGACTACGAGCAGTACTTC
TRBJ2-1 | NA | TRBV20-1 | TRBD2 | CSALGLAGEKYNEQFF | TGCAGTGCTCTTGGACTAGCGGGAGAGAAATACAATGAGCAGTTCTTC
TRBJ2-3 | few | TRBV20-1 | NA | CSARLNTTDTQYF | TGCAGTGCTAGACTAAACACTACGGATACGCAGTATTTT
TRBJ2-5 | NA | TRBV15 | TRBD1 | CATSKTGGGETQYF | TGTGCCACCAGCAAGACAGGGGGTGGGGAGACCCAGTACTTC
TRBJ2-3 | few | TRBV6-5 | NA | CASNSSRDLSTDTQYF | TGTGCCAGCAACTCATCCCGGGACCTCAGCACAGATACGCAGTATTTT
TRBJ2-1 | many | TRBV20-1 | NA | CSARDSIQGKFRFEQFF | TGCAGTGCTAGAGATTCTATTCAAGGAAAGTTCAGGTTTGAGCAGTTCTTC